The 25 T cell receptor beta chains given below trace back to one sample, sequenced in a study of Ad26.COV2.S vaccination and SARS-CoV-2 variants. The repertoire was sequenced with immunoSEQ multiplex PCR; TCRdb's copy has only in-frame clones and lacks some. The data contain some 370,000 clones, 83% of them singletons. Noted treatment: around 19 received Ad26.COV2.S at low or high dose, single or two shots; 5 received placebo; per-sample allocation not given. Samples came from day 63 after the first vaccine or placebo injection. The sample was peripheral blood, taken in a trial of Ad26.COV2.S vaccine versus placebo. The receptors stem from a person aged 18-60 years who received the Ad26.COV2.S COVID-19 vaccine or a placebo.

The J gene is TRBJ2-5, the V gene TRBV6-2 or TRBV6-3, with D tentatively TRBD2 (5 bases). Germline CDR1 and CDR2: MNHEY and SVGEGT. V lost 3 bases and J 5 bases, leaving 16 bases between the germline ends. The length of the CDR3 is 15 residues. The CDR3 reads CASSYSSLPVETQYF. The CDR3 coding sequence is TGTGCCAGCAGTTATTCTAGCCTCCCTGTGGAGACCCAGTACTTC.

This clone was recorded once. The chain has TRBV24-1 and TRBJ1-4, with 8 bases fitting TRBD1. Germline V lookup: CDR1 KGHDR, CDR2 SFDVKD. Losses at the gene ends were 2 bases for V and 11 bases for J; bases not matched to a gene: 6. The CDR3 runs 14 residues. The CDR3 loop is CATSDSLTGDKLFF. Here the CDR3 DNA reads TGTGCCACCAGTGATTCCTTGACAGGGGATAAACTGTTTTTT.

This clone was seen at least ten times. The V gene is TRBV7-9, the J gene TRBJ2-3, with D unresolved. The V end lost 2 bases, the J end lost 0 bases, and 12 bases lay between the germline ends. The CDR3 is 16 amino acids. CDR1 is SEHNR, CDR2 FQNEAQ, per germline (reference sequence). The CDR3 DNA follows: TGTGCCAGCAGCTTACCGACCAGCGCGAGCACAGATACGCAGTATTTT. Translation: CASSLPTSASTDTQYF.

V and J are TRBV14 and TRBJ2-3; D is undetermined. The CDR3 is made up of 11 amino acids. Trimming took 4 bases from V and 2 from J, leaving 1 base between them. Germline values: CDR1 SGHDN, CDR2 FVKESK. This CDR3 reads CASSLTDTQYF. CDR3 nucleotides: TGTGCCAGCAGCCTCACAGATACGCAGTATTTT. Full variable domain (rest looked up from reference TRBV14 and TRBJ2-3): EAGVTQFPSHSVIEKGQTVTLRCDPISGHDNLYWYRRVMGKEIKFLLHFVKESKQDESGMPNNRFLAERTGGTYSTLKVQPAELEDSGVYFCASSLTDTQYFGPGTRLTVL.

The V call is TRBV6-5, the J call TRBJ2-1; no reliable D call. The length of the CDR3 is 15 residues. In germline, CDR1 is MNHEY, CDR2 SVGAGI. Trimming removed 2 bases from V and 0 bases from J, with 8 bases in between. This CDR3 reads CASSYDVRSYNEQFF. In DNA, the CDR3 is TGTGCCAGCAGTTACGACGTACGCTCCTACAATGAGCAGTTCTTC.

The CDR3 here is CASSILGRGSNEQYF. The CDR3, as DNA: TGTGCCAGTAGTATTCTCGGAAGGGGTTCGAACGAGCAGTACTTC. V and J are TRBV19 and TRBJ2-7, with a possible D match to TRBD1 (5 bases). Germline V gives CDR1 LNHDA, CDR2 SQIVND (reference sequence). Between the trimmed V and J ends, which lost 3 bases and 5 bases, there was a span of 17 bases. The CDR3 has 15 amino acids.

The CDR3 protein is CASSVQGALAFF. CDR3 DNA: TGTGCCAGCAGCGTACAGGGGGCCTTGGCTTTCTTT. The chain recombines TRBV2 with TRBJ1-1; 9 bases map to TRBD1. Germline CDR1 reads SNHLY; CDR2 reads FYNNEI. The CDR3 runs to 12 residues. With 6 bases clipped from V and 11 bases from J, the junction kept 7 bases outside the gene matches.

The chain's CDR3 is CASTPRTVAGNTIYF. CDR3 in DNA: TGTGCCAGCACCCCAAGGACGGTAGCCGGAAACACCATATATTTT. The chain combines TRBV5-4 with TRBJ1-3; D remains ambiguous. Per the germline V gene, CDR1 is SGHNT and CDR2 is YYREEE (reference sequence). This CDR3 is 15 amino acids long. V was trimmed by 6 bases and J by 4 bases, leaving 17 bases between them. The complete variable domain, with remaining parts taken from reference TRBV5-4 and TRBJ1-3, reads ETGVTQSPTHLIKTRGQQVTLRCSSQSGHNTVSWYQQALGQGPQFIFQYYREEENGRGNFPPRFSGLQFPNYSSELNVNALELDDSALYLCASTPRTVAGNTIYFGEGSWLTVV.

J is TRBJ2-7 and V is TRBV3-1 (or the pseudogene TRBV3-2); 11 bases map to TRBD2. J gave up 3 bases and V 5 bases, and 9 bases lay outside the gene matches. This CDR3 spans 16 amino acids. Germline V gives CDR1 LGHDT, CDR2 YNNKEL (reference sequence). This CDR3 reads CASSWGMGLAVYEQYF. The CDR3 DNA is TGTGCCAGCAGCTGGGGTATGGGACTAGCGGTCTACGAGCAGTACTTC.

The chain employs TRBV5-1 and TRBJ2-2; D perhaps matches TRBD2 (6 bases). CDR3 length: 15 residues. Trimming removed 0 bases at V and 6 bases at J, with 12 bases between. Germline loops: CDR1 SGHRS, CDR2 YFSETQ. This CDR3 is CASSLVVGGAGELFF. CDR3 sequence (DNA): TGCGCCAGCAGCTTGGTGGTCGGGGGTGCCGGGGAGCTGTTTTTT. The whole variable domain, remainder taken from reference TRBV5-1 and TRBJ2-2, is KAGVTQTPRYLIKTRGQQVTLSCSPISGHRSVSWYQQTPGQGLQFLFEYFSETQRNKGNFPGRFSGRQFSNSRSEMNVSTLELGDSALYLCASSLVVGGAGELFFGEGSRLTVL.

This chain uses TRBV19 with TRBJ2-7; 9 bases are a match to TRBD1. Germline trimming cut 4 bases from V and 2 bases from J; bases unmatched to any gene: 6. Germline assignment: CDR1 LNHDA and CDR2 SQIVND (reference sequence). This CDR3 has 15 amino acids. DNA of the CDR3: TGTGCCAGTAGTAGCGGACAGGGGTTTACCTACGAGCAGTACTTC. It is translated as CASSSGQGFTYEQYF.

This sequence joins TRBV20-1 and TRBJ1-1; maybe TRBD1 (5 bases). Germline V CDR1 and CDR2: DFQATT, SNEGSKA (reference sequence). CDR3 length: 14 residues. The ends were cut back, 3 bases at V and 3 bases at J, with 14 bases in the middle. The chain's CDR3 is CSASLWKGYTEAFF. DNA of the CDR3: TGCAGTGCTAGTTTATGGAAGGGGTACACTGAAGCTTTCTTT.

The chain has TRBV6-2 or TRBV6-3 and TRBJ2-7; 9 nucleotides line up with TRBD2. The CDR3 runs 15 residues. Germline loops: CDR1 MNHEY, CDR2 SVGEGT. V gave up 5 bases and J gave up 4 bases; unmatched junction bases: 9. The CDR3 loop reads CASSLLGLARYEQYF. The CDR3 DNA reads TGTGCCAGCAGTCTCCTAGGACTAGCGAGGTACGAGCAGTACTTC.

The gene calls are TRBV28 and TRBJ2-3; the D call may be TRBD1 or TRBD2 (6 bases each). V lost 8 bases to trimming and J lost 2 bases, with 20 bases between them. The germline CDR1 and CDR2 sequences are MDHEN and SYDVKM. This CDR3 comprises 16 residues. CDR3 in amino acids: CASDLGGGLTTDTQYF. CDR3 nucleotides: TGTGCCAGCGACCTTGGAGGGGGTCTTACCACAGATACGCAGTATTTT.

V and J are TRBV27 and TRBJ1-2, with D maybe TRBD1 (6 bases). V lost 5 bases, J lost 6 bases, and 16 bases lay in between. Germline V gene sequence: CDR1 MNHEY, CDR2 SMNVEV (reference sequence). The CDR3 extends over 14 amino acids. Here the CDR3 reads CASSPRGFRDGYTF. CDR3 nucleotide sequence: TGTGCCAGCAGTCCAAGGGGGTTCAGGGATGGCTACACCTTC.

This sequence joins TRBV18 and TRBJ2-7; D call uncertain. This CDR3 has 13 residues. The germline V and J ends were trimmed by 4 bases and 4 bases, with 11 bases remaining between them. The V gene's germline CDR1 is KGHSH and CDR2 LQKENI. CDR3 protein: CASSLQDGYEQYF. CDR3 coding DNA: TGTGCCAGCTCACTCCAGGACGGGTACGAGCAGTACTTC.

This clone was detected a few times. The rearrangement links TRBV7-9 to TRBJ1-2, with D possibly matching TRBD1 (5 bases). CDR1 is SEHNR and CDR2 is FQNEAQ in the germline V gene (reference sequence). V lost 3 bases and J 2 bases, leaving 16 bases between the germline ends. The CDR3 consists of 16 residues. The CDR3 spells CASSLGSTEGNYGYTF. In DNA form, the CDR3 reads TGTGCCAGCAGCTTGGGTTCGACTGAGGGGAACTATGGCTACACCTTC.

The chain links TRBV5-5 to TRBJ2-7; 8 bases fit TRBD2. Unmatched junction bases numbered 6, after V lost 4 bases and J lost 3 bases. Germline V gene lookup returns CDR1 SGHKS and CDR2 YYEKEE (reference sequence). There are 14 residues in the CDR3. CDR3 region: CASSPPGLDYEQYF. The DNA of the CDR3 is TGTGCCAGCAGCCCCCCGGGACTAGACTACGAGCAGTACTTC.

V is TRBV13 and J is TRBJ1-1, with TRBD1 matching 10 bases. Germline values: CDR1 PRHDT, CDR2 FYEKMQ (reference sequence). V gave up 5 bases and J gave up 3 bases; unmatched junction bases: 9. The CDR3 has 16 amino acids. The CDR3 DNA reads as TGTGCCAGCAGCCTTGCGGTCGGGACAGGGGACACTGAAGCTTTCTTT. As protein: CASSLAVGTGDTEAFF.

The CDR3 DNA follows: TGTGCCAGCAGTACCGGGACGGGAGGTAACTATGGCTACACCTTC. Translated, it gives CASSTGTGGNYGYTF. This chain connects TRBV6-5 to TRBJ1-2, with a weak D call TRBD1 (5 bases). Between the trimmed V and J ends, which lost 5 bases and 1 base, there was a span of 14 bases. CDR1 and CDR2 (germline): MNHEY, SVGAGI. The CDR3 has 15 residues.

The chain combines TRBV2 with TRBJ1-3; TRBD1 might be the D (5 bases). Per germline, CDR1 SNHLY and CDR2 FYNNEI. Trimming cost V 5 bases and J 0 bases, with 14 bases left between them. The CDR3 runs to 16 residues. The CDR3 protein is CASSSGLLRSGNTIYF. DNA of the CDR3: TGTGCCAGCAGTTCAGGGTTATTGCGCTCTGGAAACACCATATATTTT.

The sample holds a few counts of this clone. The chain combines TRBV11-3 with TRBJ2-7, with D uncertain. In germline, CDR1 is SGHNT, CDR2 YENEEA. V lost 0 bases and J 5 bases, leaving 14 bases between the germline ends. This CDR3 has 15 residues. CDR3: CASSLDFLLHHEQYF. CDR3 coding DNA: TGTGCCAGCAGCTTAGATTTTTTGCTTCATCACGAGCAGTACTTC.

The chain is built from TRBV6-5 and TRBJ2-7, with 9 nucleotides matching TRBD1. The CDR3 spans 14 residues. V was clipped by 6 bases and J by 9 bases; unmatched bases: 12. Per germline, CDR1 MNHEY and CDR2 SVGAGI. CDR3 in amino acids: CASSRDRDGGGQYF. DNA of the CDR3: TGTGCCAGCAGCCGGGACAGGGACGGAGGAGGGCAGTACTTC.

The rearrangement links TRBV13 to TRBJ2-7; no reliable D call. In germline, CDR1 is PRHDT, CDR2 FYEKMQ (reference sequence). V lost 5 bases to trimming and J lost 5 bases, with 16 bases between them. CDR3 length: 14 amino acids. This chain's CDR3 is CASSTIGGIHEQYF. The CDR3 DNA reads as TGTGCCAGCAGCACAATAGGCGGAATCCACGAGCAGTACTTC.

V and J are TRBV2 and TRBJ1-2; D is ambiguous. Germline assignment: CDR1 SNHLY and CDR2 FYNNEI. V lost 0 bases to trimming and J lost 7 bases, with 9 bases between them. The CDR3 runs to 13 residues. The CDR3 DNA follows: TGTGCCAGCAGTGAAGCCCCGGTGGGTGGCTACACCTTC. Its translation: CASSEAPVGGYTF. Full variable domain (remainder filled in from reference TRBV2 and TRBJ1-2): EPEVTQTPSHQVTQMGQEVILRCVPISNHLYFYWYRQILGQKVEFLVSFYNNEISEKSEIFDDQFSVERPDGSNFTLKIRSTKLEDSAMYFCASSEAPVGGYTFGSGTRLTVV.